Listed here are 2 T cell receptor beta chains from one sample, sequenced in a study of blood T cell repertoires in COVID-19. The table came from immunoSEQ multiplex PCR; TCRdb's copy has only in-frame clones and leaves some out. The table records roughly 400,000 clones, approximately 90% of them present only once. The specimen was PBMCs or T cells enriched from blood (not recorded which). The source is a middle-aged woman who had been exposed to COVID-19.

The rearrangement joins TRBV7-2 to TRBJ1-3; D not resolved. V was pared by 2 bases and J by 2 bases, with 10 bases between. The CDR3 spans 15 residues. The V gene's germline CDR1 is SGHTA and CDR2 FQGNSA. The CDR3, as DNA: TGTGCCAGCAGCTTATTTGTGGGCCCTGGAAACACCATATATTTT. Protein: CASSLFVGPGNTIYF.

The V call is TRBV21-1, the J call TRBJ1-5. TRBV21-1 is a pseudogene. This CDR3 comprises 15 residues. CDR3 protein: CASSCRPGGGQPQHF. CDR3 bases: TGTGCCAGCAGCTGCCGCCCGGGGGGCGGTCAGCCCCAGCATTTT.